This T cell receptor beta chain was profiled in a study of cytomegalovirus exposure and HLA in healthy donors. Study outcomes and limitations: Rare TCR sequences dominated, though some public TCRs recurred in many donors. The study carried out a later analysis of TCR beta sequences. It associated approximately 17,000 of them with specific HLA alleles at a false discovery rate of 0.05.

Turning to this clone: Its antigen is not known.

Germline CDR1 MNHNY, CDR2 SVGAGI (reference sequence). Trimming pared 10 bases from V and 4 bases from J, leaving 8 bases between. The CDR3 consists of 11 residues. Vbeta (60) and Jbeta (13) primers were used in the PCR. The assay was immunoSEQ multiplex PCR, and TCRdb's table has in-frame clones only and misses some. The data contain a few hundred thousand clones, more than 60% of them singletons. This receptor was identified in a girl aged 2-15 years in good health and CMV-seronegative. The sequencing sample was made of PBMCs. The chain employs TRBV6-6 and TRBJ2-4; the D is unclear. The CDR3 protein is CATLSKNIQYF. Here the CDR3 DNA reads TGTGCCACCCTCAGTAAAAACATTCAGTACTTC.